The entry that follows covers one T cell receptor beta chain sequence. Here immunoSEQ multiplex PCR was the method, and the copy in TCRdb shows in-frame clones only, minus some. Of under 150,000 clones listed, 79% are singletons. This entry is derived from a study of blood T cell repertoires in COVID-19. Study as a whole: COVID-19 samples from acute and convalescent phases originated in the United States, Italy and Spain. Sources were T cells, B-cell-depleted T cells, or PBMCs; the material itself was cDNA or gDNA.

Trimming removed 0 bases from V and 6 bases from J, with 7 bases in between. CDR1 is LGHNA and CDR2 is YSLEER in the germline V gene. The CDR3 consists of 13 residues. Sequenced material: peripheral blood. The J gene is TRBJ2-3, the V gene TRBV4-3; D gene unclear. The receptor was derived from a woman older than 75 with acute or convalescent COVID-19. CDR3 nucleotide sequence: TGCGCCAGCAGCCAAGAGTTACGGGATACGCAGTATTTT. Its translation is CASSQELRDTQYF.